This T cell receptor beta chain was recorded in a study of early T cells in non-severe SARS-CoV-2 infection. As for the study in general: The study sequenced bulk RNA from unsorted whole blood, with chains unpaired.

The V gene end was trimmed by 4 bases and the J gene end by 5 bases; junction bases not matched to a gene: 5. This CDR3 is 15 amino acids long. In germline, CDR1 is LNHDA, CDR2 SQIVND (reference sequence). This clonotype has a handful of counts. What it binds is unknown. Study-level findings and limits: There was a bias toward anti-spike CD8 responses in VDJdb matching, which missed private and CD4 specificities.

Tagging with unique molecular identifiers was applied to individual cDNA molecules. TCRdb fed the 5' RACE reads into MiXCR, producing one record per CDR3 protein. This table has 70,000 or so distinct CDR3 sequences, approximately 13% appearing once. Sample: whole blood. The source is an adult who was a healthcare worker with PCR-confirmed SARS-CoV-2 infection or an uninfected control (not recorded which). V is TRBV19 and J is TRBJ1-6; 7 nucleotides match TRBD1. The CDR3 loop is CASSRSGTDNSPLHF. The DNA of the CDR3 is TGTGCCAGTAGTAGATCCGGGACAGATAATTCACCCCTCCACTTT.